This T cell receptor beta chain was sequenced in a study of CD8+ T cells in alopecia areata. Background on the study: Tofacitinib ran for 6 to 18 months before 6 months off drug.

As the sequencing template, cDNA was produced by extracting RNA and reverse transcribing it. Repertoires were generated with immunoSEQ multiplex PCR, while TCRdb's copy carries only in-frame clones and drops some. This table has 130,000 to 150,000 clones, about four fifths appearing once. The CDR3 totals 15 residues. Germline CDR1 is SQVTM and CDR2 is ANQGSEA. Trimming at V came to 5 bases and at J to 6 bases, leaving 9 bases not matched to a gene. Treatment meaning: oral pan-JAK inhibitor, 5-10 mg twice daily. This clone came up a few times. The sequence derives from a human donor with alopecia areata. This material consisted of CD8+ T cells sorted from blood, taken at week 4, from a patient treated with tofacitinib. The chain combines TRBV29-1 with TRBJ2-1; 11 bases line up with TRBD1. CDR3 bases: TGCAGCGTTACCCTTACCGGGACAGGGGGCAATGAGCAGTTCTTC. The encoded protein is CSVTLTGTGGNEQFF.